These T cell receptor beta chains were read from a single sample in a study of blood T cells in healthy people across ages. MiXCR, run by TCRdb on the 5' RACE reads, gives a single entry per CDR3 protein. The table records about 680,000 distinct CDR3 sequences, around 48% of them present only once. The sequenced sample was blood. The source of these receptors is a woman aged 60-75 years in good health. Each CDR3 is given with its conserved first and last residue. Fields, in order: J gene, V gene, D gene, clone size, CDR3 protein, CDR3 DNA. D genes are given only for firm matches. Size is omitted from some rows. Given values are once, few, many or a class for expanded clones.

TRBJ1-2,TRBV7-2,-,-,CASSLFGSNYGYTF,TGTGCCAGCAGCTTATTCGGCAGTAACTATGGCTACACCTTC
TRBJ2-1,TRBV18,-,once,CASRNGRYEQFF,TGTGCCAGCAGGAACGGGCGGTATGAGCAGTTCTTC
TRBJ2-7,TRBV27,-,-,CASSLQGPARTYEQYF,TGTGCCAGCAGTTTACAGGGGCCGGCACGAACCTACGAGCAGTACTTC
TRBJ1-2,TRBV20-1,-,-,CSARPLANYGYTF,TGCAGTGCACGACCGCTAGCTAACTATGGCTACACCTTC
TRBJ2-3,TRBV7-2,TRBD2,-,CASTKSGVVGAATQYF,TGTGCCAGCACCAAAAGCGGGGTGGTTGGGGCGGCTACGCAGTATTTT
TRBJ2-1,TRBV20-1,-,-,CSEVVYNEQFF,TGCAGTGAGGTAGTTTACAATGAGCAGTTCTTC
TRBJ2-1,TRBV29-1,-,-,CSVEDYNEQFF,TGCAGCGTTGAAGACTACAATGAGCAGTTCTTC
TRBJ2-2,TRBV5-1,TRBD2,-,CASSRGTSGRTGELFF,TGCGCCAGCAGCCGAGGGACTAGCGGGAGGACCGGGGAGCTGTTTTTT
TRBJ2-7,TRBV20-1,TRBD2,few,CSARDPLTSGGYEQYF,TGCAGTGCTAGAGATCCCCTGACTAGCGGGGGCTACGAGCAGTACTTC
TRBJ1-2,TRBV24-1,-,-,CATTTDRLDGYTF,TGTGCCACCACTACAGACAGGCTGGATGGCTACACCTTC
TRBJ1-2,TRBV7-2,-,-,CASSSTGGHYGYTF,TGTGCCAGCAGCTCGACCGGGGGGCACTATGGCTACACCTTC
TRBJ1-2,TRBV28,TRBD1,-,CASSFRQGAIGYAF,TGTGCCAGCAGTTTTCGACAGGGTGCTATTGGCTACGCCTTC
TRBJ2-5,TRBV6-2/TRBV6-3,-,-,CASSPLGEETQYF,TGTGCCAGCAGCCCCCTCGGGGAAGAGACCCAGTACTTC
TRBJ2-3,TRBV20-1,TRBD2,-,CSARDLAGGPYSTDTQYF,TGCAGTGCTAGAGATCTAGCGGGAGGGCCCTATAGCACAGATACGCAGTATTTT
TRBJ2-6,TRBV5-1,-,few,CASSKADKSGANVLTF,TGCGCCAGCAGCAAGGCCGACAAGTCTGGGGCCAACGTCCTGACTTTC
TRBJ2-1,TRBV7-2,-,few,CASSLGGNPYNEQFF,TGTGCCAGCAGCTTGGGCGGGAACCCCTACAATGAGCAGTTCTTC
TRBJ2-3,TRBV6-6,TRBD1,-,CASSYSTGNPDTQYF,TGTGCCAGCAGTTACTCGACAGGGAATCCAGATACGCAGTATTTT
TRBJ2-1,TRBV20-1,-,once,CSASTASNEQFF,TGCAGTGCTAGTACTGCCTCCAATGAGCAGTTCTTC
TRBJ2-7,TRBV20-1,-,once,CSARGVWRDTSSYEQYF,TGCAGTGCTAGGGGGGTTTGGAGGGACACCAGCTCCTACGAGCAGTACTTC
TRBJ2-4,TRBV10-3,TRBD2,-,CAISSSGRAKNIQYF,TGTGCCATCAGTTCTAGCGGGAGGGCCAAAAACATTCAGTACTTC
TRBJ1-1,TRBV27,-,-,CASSLSGGLTTEAFF,TGTGCCAGCAGTTTATCGGGAGGGCTGACGACTGAAGCTTTCTTT
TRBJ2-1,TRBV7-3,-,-,CASSPGILRDNEQFF,TGTGCCAGCAGCCCCGGGATCCTTCGGGACAATGAGCAGTTCTTC
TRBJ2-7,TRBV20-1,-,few,CSGQVPGSGSEQYF,TGCAGTGGCCAGGTTCCGGGGTCGGGTAGCGAGCAGTACTTC
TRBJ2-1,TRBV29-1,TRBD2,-,CSVRPTSQLQFF,TGCAGCGTACGGCCGACTAGCCAACTGCAGTTCTTC
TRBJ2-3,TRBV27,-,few,CASSSWPPDTQYF,TGTGCCAGCAGTTCCTGGCCCCCAGATACGCAGTATTTT
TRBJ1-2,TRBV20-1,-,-,CSAGASERFYGYTF,TGCAGTGCTGGGGCGTCGGAGAGATTTTATGGCTACACCTTC
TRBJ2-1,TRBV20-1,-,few,CSAYKSLGRNEQFF,TGCAGTGCCTACAAATCCCTTGGACGTAATGAGCAGTTCTTC
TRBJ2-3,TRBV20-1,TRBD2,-,CSAISGRARTDTQYF,TGCAGTGCTATTAGCGGGAGGGCCCGCACAGATACGCAGTATTTT
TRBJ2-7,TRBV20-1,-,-,CSAMRARTSSYNEQYF,TGCAGTGCCATGCGGGCAAGGACATCCTCCTACAATGAGCAGTACTTC
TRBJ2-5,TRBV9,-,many,CASSVGQQETQYF,TGTGCCAGCAGCGTCGGACAGCAAGAGACCCAGTACTTC
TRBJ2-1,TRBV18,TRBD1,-,CASSRSGTGTYNEQFF,TGTGCCAGCTCACGATCCGGGACAGGGACCTACAATGAGCAGTTCTTC
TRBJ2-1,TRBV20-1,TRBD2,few,CSARAPGLAGSNEQFF,TGCAGTGCTAGAGCTCCGGGACTAGCGGGGTCCAATGAGCAGTTCTTC
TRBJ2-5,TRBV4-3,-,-,CASSQGGAGKETQYF,TGCGCCAGCAGCCAAGGAGGCGCAGGGAAGGAGACCCAGTACTTC
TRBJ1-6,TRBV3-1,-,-,CASSYRQENSPLHF,TGTGCCAGCAGCTACCGGCAGGAGAATTCACCCCTCCACTTT
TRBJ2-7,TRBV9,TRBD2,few,CASSLDPSGEYEQYF,TGTGCCAGCAGCCTAGACCCTAGCGGAGAATACGAGCAGTACTTC
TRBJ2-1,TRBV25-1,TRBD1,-,CASTGTGGKDGSYNEQFF,TGTGCCAGCACGGGGACAGGGGGGAAGGACGGTTCCTACAATGAGCAGTTCTTC
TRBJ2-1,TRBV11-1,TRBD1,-,CASSHPSGDRPYNEQFF,TGTGCCAGCAGCCACCCTTCCGGGGACAGGCCATACAATGAGCAGTTCTTC
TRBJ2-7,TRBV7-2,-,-,CASSSTPPDGRSSYEQYF,TGTGCCAGCAGCTCAACCCCCCCGGACGGAAGGAGCTCCTACGAGCAGTACTTC
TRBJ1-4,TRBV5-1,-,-,CASSLTGGLGEKLFF,TGCGCCAGCAGCTTGACGGGCGGGTTGGGGGAAAAACTGTTTTTT
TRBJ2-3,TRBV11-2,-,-,CASSSLWGATDTQYF,TGTGCCAGCAGCTCATTATGGGGGGCTACAGATACGCAGTATTTT
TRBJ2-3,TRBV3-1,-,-,CASSLRLVADTQYF,TGTGCCAGCAGCCTTAGACTAGTTGCCGATACGCAGTATTTT
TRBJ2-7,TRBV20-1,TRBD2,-,CSATLAGAYEQYF,TGCAGTGCTACTCTAGCGGGGGCCTACGAGCAGTACTTC
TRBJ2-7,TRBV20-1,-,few,CSARLSGAGEQYF,TGCAGTGCTAGATTGTCAGGGGCGGGGGAGCAGTACTTC
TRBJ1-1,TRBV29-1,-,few,CSAKQDSLGAFF,TGCAGCGCCAAACAAGACAGTCTTGGCGCTTTCTTT
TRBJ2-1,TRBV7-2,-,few,CASSLFTPSAGYNEQFF,TGTGCCAGCAGCTTATTCACTCCTAGCGCCGGGTACAATGAGCAGTTCTTC
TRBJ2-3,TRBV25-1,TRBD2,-,CASSEFTGGSGSTDTQYF,TGTGCCAGCAGTGAGTTCACCGGAGGTAGCGGGTCCACAGATACGCAGTATTTT
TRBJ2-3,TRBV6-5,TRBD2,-,CASSCRVGAGSSTDTQYF,TGTGCCAGCAGTTGCCGCGTAGGAGCGGGAAGCAGCACAGATACGCAGTATTTT
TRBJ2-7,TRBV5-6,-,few,CASSLPGTSYEQYF,TGTGCCAGCAGCTTACCGGGAACCTCCTACGAGCAGTACTTC
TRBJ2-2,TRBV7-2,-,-,CASSLVANGELFF,TGTGCCAGCAGCTTAGTAGCAAACGGGGAGCTGTTTTTT
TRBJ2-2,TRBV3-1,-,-,CASSYRPNTGELFF,TGTGCCAGCAGTTATAGACCAAACACCGGGGAGCTGTTTTTT
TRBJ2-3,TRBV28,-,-,CASSSIGGDTQYF,TGTGCCAGCAGTTCCATAGGGGGGGATACTCAGTATTTT
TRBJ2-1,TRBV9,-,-,CASSVGPGDEQFF,TGTGCCAGCAGCGTAGGGCCCGGGGATGAGCAGTTCTTC
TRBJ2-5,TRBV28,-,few,CASSFPRETQYF,TGTGCCAGCAGTTTCCCCCGAGAGACCCAGTACTTC